The text below deals with one T cell receptor (beta chain). What this receptor recognizes is not known. Base quality data are lacking; no much larger clone is found one base away. This entry belongs to a study of blood T cell repertoires in COVID-19 (dated by TCRdb to 2019 to 2021). With respect to the entire study: Samples from collaborators originated in the United States, Italy and Spain and spanned both the acute and convalescent phases of COVID-19. Where HLA class I and class II types were available, the types were taken from metadata supplied by the sample provider, not from assay-based typing. The material from the prospective study consisted of cDNA or gDNA derived from T cells, B-cell-depleted T cells, or PBMCs. Subjects who had been exposed to COVID-19, were actively infected with it, or had recovered from it provided the deeply sampled blood TCRbeta repertoires that made up the dataset. Samples were obtained from the ongoing ImmuneRACE study (first 160 participants) and from 1,000 to 1,500 subjects provided by 6 global collaborators. A de-identified subject ID, COVID-19 status, age in years and sex were almost always included in the sample metadata. A freely available public database, intended as a resource for researchers studying the immune response to SARS-CoV-2, is where the repertoires were released. Results and caveats for the whole study, not just this receptor: Clinical and demographic metadata were provided uncurated, with the amount varying by source and participant.

Whole blood was collected in K2EDTA tubes by collaborating institutions according to the institutions' own protocols. Collaborator samples were shipped for TCRbeta analysis as frozen whole blood, isolated PBMCs, or DNA extracted from either sample type. TCRbeta CDR3 regions were amplified from genomic DNA by means of the immunoSEQ Assay, a bias-controlled multiplex PCR. Turning to the authors' computational methods: Within the assay, amplification of reference gene primers was used to estimate how many nucleated cells each sample contained. To quantify the absolute abundance of each unique TCRbeta CDR3 rearrangement, sequence reads were collapsed and filtered. For each sample, productive Simpson clonality was calculated by taking the square root of Simpson's diversity index across productive rearrangements. This is the immuneACCESS table as TCRdb keeps it, with only in-frame sequences that have V and J called. A part of the clones is gone; compared with another copy, unresolved V genes explain less than half, and the rest is unexplained. For V, J and clone size, that table is used; D and trimming come from the DNA. Across this sample there are 90,000 to 150,000 clones, with approximately 85% seen only once. The leading ten clones occupy 9.5% to 13% of the sample.

Trimming at the junction amounts to 3 bases on V and 1 base on J, and the germline ends lie 12 bases apart. From its cysteine to its phenylalanine, the CDR3 spans 14 amino acids. Just CDR3 DNA is preserved here, 42 bases in frame from base 1. Based on the germline V gene, the CDR1 and CDR2 sequences are SQVTM and ANQGSEA. The V gene is TRBV29-1 and the J gene is TRBJ2-5, with TRBD1 as a weak D call on 5 bases. Sequencing input: peripheral blood. This TCR was sampled from a man older than 75 with acute or convalescent COVID-19. The CDR3 protein sequence reads: CSVDRTTVQETQYF. The bases read TGCAGCGTTGACAGAACGACAGTCCAAGAGACCCAGTACTTC.